This T cell receptor beta chain was captured in a study of CD8 T cells in Susac syndrome. After extraction with the RNeasy kit, roughly 0.5 to 1 ug of the RNA was reverse transcribed using random hexamers. TCRdb called the immunoSEQ multiplex PCR reads again in MiXCR, with one record for every CDR3 protein. The table has some 110,000 distinct CDR3 sequences, approximately 93% seen once. From germline, CDR1 is SGHTA and CDR2 FQGTGA. CDR3 length equals 14 residues. Trimming shortened V by 5 bases and J by 12 bases, and 23 bases separated the two germline ends. The sequencing sample was made of CD4+ T cells from PBMCs. V is TRBV7-3 and J is TRBJ2-7; D may be TRBD1 or TRBD2 (5 bases each). This clonotype was sampled from a human donor with multiple sclerosis. This chain's CDR3 is CASSSTGTEAKLYF. The CDR3 coding sequence is TGTGCCAGCAGCAGTACCGGGACGGAGGCTAAACTGTACTTC.